This T cell receptor beta chain is from a study of cytomegalovirus exposure and HLA in healthy donors. Amplification used 60 Vbeta primers and 13 Jbeta primers. Only in-frame clones appear in the TCRdb table, and some are missing; sequencing was by immunoSEQ multiplex PCR. This sample has some 87,000 clones, with 60% to 80% found just once. Germline V gene lookup returns CDR1 GTSNPN and CDR2 SVGIG (reference sequence). The CDR3 has 12 residues. Trimming took 4 bases from V and 3 from J; bases not matched to a gene: 0. The table lists this clone with a count of one. The source material was PBMCs. The chain links TRBV30 to TRBJ2-5; 9 bases are a match to TRBD2. This receptor was taken from a middle-aged woman in good health and CMV-seropositive. The CDR3 bases are TGTGCCTGGACTAGCGGGGAAGAGACCCAGTACTTC. The encoded protein is CAWTSGEETQYF.